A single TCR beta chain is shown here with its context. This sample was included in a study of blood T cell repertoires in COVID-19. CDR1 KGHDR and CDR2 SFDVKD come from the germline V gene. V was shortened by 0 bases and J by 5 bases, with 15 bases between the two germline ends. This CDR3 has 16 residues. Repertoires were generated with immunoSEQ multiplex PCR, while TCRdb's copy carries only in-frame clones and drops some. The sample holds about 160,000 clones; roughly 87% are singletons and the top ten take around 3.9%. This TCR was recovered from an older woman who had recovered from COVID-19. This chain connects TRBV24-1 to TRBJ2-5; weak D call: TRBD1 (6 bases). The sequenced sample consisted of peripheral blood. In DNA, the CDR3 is TGTGCCACCAGTGATTTGCAAACAGGGTTCCGTGAGACCCAGTACTTC. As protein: CATSDLQTGFRETQYF.